Detailed here is one T cell receptor (beta chain). Its antigen remains unidentified. This sample stems from a study of shared clonotypes between healthy human individuals. Overall study results and limits: It was expected that sequencing depth would affect clonotype sharing among donors. Naive subsets generally exceeded memory subsets in estimated richness.

The CDR3 is 14 residues long. Deletions cut 3 bases from V and 3 bases from J, with 13 bases between. Germline V CDR1 and CDR2: SGDLS, YYNGEE. Assay: immunoSEQ multiplex PCR; the TCRdb copy retains only in-frame clones and omits some. The data hold 2 million or so clones, with approximately 94% observed a single time. It was CD45RO-negative cells, positively selected for CCR7, that made up naive CD8 cells, with terminally differentiated effector memory CD45RA+ cells excluded. The chain is built from TRBV9 and TRBJ2-7; a possible D gene is TRBD2 (6 bases). The sequenced sample was naive CD8+ T cells sorted from blood. The TCR originated in a man between 18 and 29 years old in good health. CDR3 sequence reads: CASSAFGGRYEQYF. The CDR3 DNA reads as TGTGCCAGCAGCGCCTTCGGGGGTCGCTACGAGCAGTACTTC.